These 32 T cell receptor beta chains share one sample of origin, sequenced in a study of cytomegalovirus exposure and HLA in healthy donors. Both 60 Vbeta primers and 13 Jbeta primers went into the PCR. Method: immunoSEQ multiplex PCR; TCRdb's copy keeps in-frame clones and lacks some. This sample yields approximately 170,000 clones, of which 60% to 80% are seen a single time; approximately 3.1% belongs to the top ten. The sample consisted of PBMCs. Receptors originate from a woman in her twenties or thirties in good health and CMV-seropositive.

The chain is built from TRBV28 and TRBJ2-1; 8 bases match TRBD1. Germline loops: CDR1 MDHEN, CDR2 SYDVKM. J gave up 2 bases and V 5 bases, and 5 bases lay outside the gene matches. The CDR3 totals 15 residues. The CDR3: CASSRGQGPYNEQFF. The CDR3 nucleotides are TGTGCCAGCAGTCGAGGACAGGGCCCCTACAATGAGCAGTTCTTC.

In this sample, this clone turned up many times. The chain has TRBV6-6 and TRBJ1-4; D not resolved. The CDR3 sequence is 14 residues long. V was pared by 2 bases and J by 1 base, with 5 bases between. Per the germline V gene, CDR1 is MNHNY and CDR2 is SVGAGI (reference sequence). Here the CDR3 reads CASSYLGTNEKLFF. The CDR3 DNA reads TGTGCCAGCAGTTACCTCGGAACTAATGAAAAACTGTTTTTT.

A single count supports this clone. The genes are TRBV5-6 and TRBJ1-2, with TRBD1 as a possible D gene (5 bases). Germline V CDR1 and CDR2: SGHDT, YYEEEE. The CDR3 runs 13 residues. V was clipped by 0 bases and J by 10 bases, with 13 bases between them. The CDR3 sequence: CASSLEIRGDYTF. CDR3 bases: TGTGCCAGCAGCTTGGAGATACGGGGGGACTACACCTTC.

The chain combines TRBV29-1 with TRBJ2-5; perhaps TRBD2 as D (5 bases). Looked up from germline, CDR1 is SQVTM and CDR2 is ANQGSEA. Trimming took off 6 bases at V and 5 bases at J, with 16 bases between the two ends. The CDR3 has 13 amino acids. CDR3 DNA sequence: TGCAGCGTCGGAGGAGCGGCCGGGGAGACCCAGTACTTC. Its translation is CSVGGAAGETQYF.

V and J are TRBV4-1 and TRBJ2-3; D may be TRBD2 (5 bases). The germline gives CDR1 MGHRA, CDR2 YSYEKL. V was clipped by 1 base and J by 3 bases, with 11 bases between them. The CDR3 has 15 amino acids. The CDR3, as DNA: TGCGCCAGCAGCCAAGGGGAGTCCCGTACAGATACGCAGTATTTT. This encodes CASSQGESRTDTQYF.

Only one count was recorded for this clone. The chain links TRBV28 to TRBJ1-1, with unresolved D. The CDR3 has 12 amino acids. CDR1 is MDHEN, CDR2 SYDVKM, per germline. The V gene lost 6 bases and the J gene lost 8 bases, with 13 bases spanning the gap. The CDR3 reads CASSSRVYEAFF. The DNA for the CDR3 is TGTGCCAGCAGCTCCCGGGTGTACGAAGCTTTCTTT.

V usage is TRBV27 and J usage is TRBJ1-4; a weak D match, TRBD1 (6 bases). V shed 3 bases and J shed 4 bases, with 18 bases lying between them. Looked up from germline, CDR1 is MNHEY and CDR2 is SMNVEV (reference sequence). The CDR3 consists of 17 residues. The CDR3 protein is CASSFSRGGAYNEKLFF. CDR3 DNA sequence: TGTGCCAGCAGTTTTTCCCGTGGGGGGGCATATAATGAAAAACTGTTTTTT.

The V gene is TRBV7-9, the J gene TRBJ2-2; TRBD2 matches at 11 bases. The CDR3 has 16 residues. CDR1 and CDR2 (germline): SEHNR, FQNEAQ (reference sequence). After removal of 5 bases from V and 4 bases from J, the junction contained 6 bases not matched to a gene. The CDR3 loop reads CASSPPGLAATGELFF. The CDR3 DNA reads TGTGCCAGCAGCCCGCCGGGACTAGCGGCCACCGGGGAGCTGTTTTTT.

The CDR3 reads CATSRETGAPYEQYF. The CDR3 DNA follows: TGTGCCACCAGCAGAGAAACAGGGGCCCCCTACGAGCAGTACTTC. The rearrangement joins TRBV15 to TRBJ2-7, with 7 bases identical to TRBD1. The V gene end was trimmed by 0 bases and the J gene end by 2 bases; junction bases not matched to a gene: 4. This CDR3 contains 15 residues. CDR1 LNHNV and CDR2 YYDKDF come from the germline V gene (reference sequence).

The chain carries TRBV27 and TRBJ2-3; 8 bases are shared with TRBD2. The V segment lost 7 bases and the J segment 4 bases; nucleotides outside the gene matches: 10. Looked up from germline, CDR1 is MNHEY and CDR2 is SMNVEV (reference sequence). There are 15 residues in the CDR3. CDR3 protein: CASTREGLSSDTQYF. DNA of the CDR3: TGTGCCAGCACTCGGGAGGGCCTATCATCAGATACGCAGTATTTT.

J is TRBJ1-5 and V is TRBV28, with 7 bases aligning to TRBD1. Germline V gene sequence: CDR1 MDHEN, CDR2 SYDVKM. V gave up 5 bases and J gave up 1 base; unmatched junction bases: 8. The CDR3 length is 16 residues. The CDR3 spells CASSPQGMKSNQPQHF. The CDR3 DNA sequence: TGTGCCAGCAGTCCACAGGGGATGAAGAGCAATCAGCCCCAGCATTTT.

The rearrangement links TRBV19 to TRBJ2-2; no clear D gene. V was clipped by 6 bases and J by 5 bases, with 7 bases between them. The CDR3 is 12 residues long. Germline CDR1 and CDR2: LNHDA and SQIVND (reference sequence). In DNA form, the CDR3 reads TGTGCCAGTAGCCTAGGAACCGGGGAGCTGTTTTTT. It is translated as CASSLGTGELFF.

V usage is TRBV5-1 and J usage is TRBJ2-5; TRBD1 matches at 7 bases. The CDR3 covers 14 residues. Germline values: CDR1 SGHRS, CDR2 YFSETQ. Unmatched junction bases numbered 3, after V lost 2 bases and J lost 2 bases. In nucleotides, the CDR3 is TGCGCCAGCAGCTTTCCGGGACAGCAAGAGACCCAGTACTTC. It translates to CASSFPGQQETQYF.

The rearrangement joins TRBV7-6 to TRBJ1-1; D may be TRBD1 (5 bases). Germline V lookup: CDR1 SGHVS, CDR2 FNYEAQ. The length of the CDR3 is 13 residues. Trimming took 5 bases from V and 8 from J, leaving 15 bases between them. CDR3 sequence: CASSQGQELEAFF. In nucleotides, the CDR3 is TGTGCCAGCAGCCAGGGTCAGGAGCTAGAAGCTTTCTTT.

J is TRBJ1-2 and V is TRBV28, with a tentative D call TRBD1 (6 bases). The CDR3 spans 14 residues. In germline, CDR1 is MDHEN, CDR2 SYDVKM. V dropped 5 bases and J dropped 4 bases, with 14 bases sitting between them. The DNA of the CDR3 is TGTGCCAGCAGTCAACAGGGTCAGACCTATGGCTACACCTTC. Translation gives CASSQQGQTYGYTF.

The sample holds a few counts of this clone. The chain combines TRBV29-1 with TRBJ2-5; D might be TRBD2 (6 bases). Germline V gene lookup returns CDR1 SQVTM and CDR2 ANQGSEA. Trimming took off 7 bases at V and 2 bases at J, with 14 bases between the two ends. The CDR3 covers 13 residues. CDR3 residues: CSAGGRLQETQYF. The CDR3 DNA follows: TGCAGCGCCGGGGGACGTTTGCAAGAGACCCAGTACTTC.

This clone was recorded once. The CDR3 here is CASSTSEVANTEAFF. CDR3 DNA: TGTGCCAGCAGTACATCCGAGGTGGCGAACACTGAAGCTTTCTTT. The chain recombines TRBV6-5 with TRBJ1-1; D remains unclear. The CDR3 covers 15 residues. Trimming stripped 5 bases from V and 1 base from J, with 14 bases between. Germline lookup yields CDR1 MNHEY and CDR2 SVGAGI.

The chain employs TRBV29-1 and TRBJ2-1, with TRBD2 identical over 8 bases. The length of the CDR3 is 13 residues. V was pared by 6 bases and J by 4 bases, with 5 bases of the junction left unmatched. CDR1 and CDR2 (germline): SQVTM, ANQGSEA. The CDR3 region has the DNA TGCAGCGTAGGACTAGCAGATTACAATGAGCAGTTCTTC. It specifies CSVGLADYNEQFF.

The J gene is TRBJ1-1, the V gene TRBV7-2; TRBD1 is a possible D gene (6 bases). Per germline, CDR1 SGHTA and CDR2 FQGNSA. Trimming took 1 base from V and 0 from J, leaving 12 bases between them. There are 16 residues in the CDR3. As DNA, the CDR3 is TGTGCCAGCAGCTTAGGAGGGACAACCATGAACACTGAAGCTTTCTTT. This encodes CASSLGGTTMNTEAFF.

The chain recombines TRBV6-4 with TRBJ2-5; 9 bases are a match to TRBD2. Germline V CDR1 and CDR2: MRHNA, SNTAGT. The junction had 13 bases not matched to a gene; V was cut back by 3 bases and J by 5 bases. This CDR3 contains 17 residues. As DNA, the CDR3 is TGTGCCAGCAGTGAATTCGCTCGGGCGGGAGGGCTCGAGACCCAGTACTTC. It specifies CASSEFARAGGLETQYF.

This clone was seen more than once but under ten times. The chain links TRBV13 to TRBJ2-5; the D gene is possibly TRBD1 (5 bases). The germline gives CDR1 PRHDT, CDR2 FYEKMQ (reference sequence). This CDR3 is 15 amino acids long. Trimming stripped 3 bases from V and 5 bases from J, with 16 bases between. In DNA form, the CDR3 reads TGTGCCAGCAGCTTTGGACGGACATCTGCTGAGACCCAGTACTTC. Translating it yields CASSFGRTSAETQYF.

The genes are TRBV19 and TRBJ1-5; the match to TRBD1 covers 9 bases. CDR1 and CDR2 (germline): LNHDA, SQIVND (reference sequence). V was clipped by 5 bases and J by 1 base; unmatched bases: 6. CDR3 length: 16 amino acids. CDR3 residues: CASSLTGGRSNQPQHF. DNA of the CDR3: TGTGCCAGTAGTCTTACAGGGGGCCGGAGCAATCAGCCCCAGCATTTT.

This clone turned up a few times. The chain links TRBV27 to TRBJ2-1, with D unresolved. CDR1 is MNHEY and CDR2 is SMNVEV in the germline V gene (reference sequence). V dropped 2 bases and J dropped 7 bases, with 12 bases sitting between them. The CDR3 consists of 14 residues. This CDR3 is CASSLAELLNEQFF. The CDR3 DNA reads as TGTGCCAGCAGTTTAGCGGAGCTCCTAAATGAGCAGTTCTTC.

This chain connects TRBV19 to TRBJ2-5, with 7 bases identical to TRBD1. The CDR3 is 16 amino acids. Trimming cost V 7 bases and J 0 bases; bases outside gene matches: 11. Germline lookup yields CDR1 LNHDA and CDR2 SQIVND (reference sequence). DNA of the CDR3: TGTGCCAGTACCCTGCAAGGGGGCCCCAACCAAGAGACCCAGTACTTC. Residues: CASTLQGGPNQETQYF.

The chain couples TRBV7-9 to TRBJ1-1, with 7 bases lining up with TRBD1. V was pared by 8 bases and J by 7 bases, with 7 bases of the junction left unmatched. Germline V gene sequence: CDR1 SEHNR, CDR2 FQNEAQ (reference sequence). The CDR3 has 12 amino acids. CDR3 nucleotide sequence: TGTGCCAGCGGCCGACAGGGCGGTGAAGCTTTCTTT. It encodes CASGRQGGEAFF.

CDR3 DNA: TGTGCCAGCACCCGGGACAGGCCGTCGCAAGGGGCCCAGTACTTC. Its protein is CASTRDRPSQGAQYF. V usage is TRBV5-8 and J usage is TRBJ2-5; 8 positions match TRBD1. Trimming at V came to 6 bases and at J to 9 bases, leaving 16 bases not matched to a gene. CDR1 is SGHTS and CDR2 is YDEGEE in the germline V gene. The CDR3 runs 15 residues. The entire variable domain, with the rest obtained from reference TRBV5-8 and TRBJ2-5, is as follows: EAGVTQSPTHLIKTRGQQATLRCSPISGHTSVYWYQQALGLGLQFLLWYDEGEERNRGNFPPRFSGRQFPNYSSELNVNALELEDSALYLCASTRDRPSQGAQYFGPGTRLLVL.

The chain links TRBV19 to TRBJ2-5; TRBD2 agrees at 13 bases. TRBJ2-7 matches the DNA end more closely, so the J call is doubtful. The germline gives CDR1 LNHDA, CDR2 SQIVND (reference sequence). The length of the CDR3 is 17 residues. CDR3 coding DNA: TGTGCCAACTCGGGACTAGCGGGAACCGCAACCTCCTACGAGCAGTACTTC. It yields the protein CANSGLAGTATSYEQYF.

This rearrangement joins TRBV7-9 to TRBJ2-3, with 10 nucleotides matching TRBD2. V trimming: 5 bases; J trimming: 1 base; junction bases outside the gene matches: 3. The CDR3 consists of 15 residues. The germline V gene has CDR1 SEHNR and CDR2 FQNEAQ (reference sequence). DNA of the CDR3: TGTGCCAGCAGCCCTACTAGCGGGGGCACAGATACGCAGTATTTT. It is translated as CASSPTSGGTDTQYF.

This clone was observed once. A read error may account for a junction end that differs from germline. V usage is TRBV7-9 and J usage is TRBJ1-2; 8 nucleotides line up with TRBD1. The CDR3 loop spans 13 amino acids. The V gene's germline CDR1 is SEHNR and CDR2 FQNEAQ (reference sequence). In DNA, the CDR3 is TGTTCCAGCAGCTCCGACAGGGGCCATGGCTACACCTTC. Amino acids: CSSSSDRGHGYTF.

This sequence joins TRBV11-2 and TRBJ2-1, with TRBD2 identical over 10 bases. This CDR3 spans 16 amino acids. J lost 5 bases, V lost 1 base, and 5 bases had no gene match. CDR1 and CDR2 from the germline V gene are SGHAT and FQNNGV. The CDR3 is CASSLGRTSGHNEQFF. The DNA of the CDR3 is TGTGCCAGCAGCTTAGGTCGGACTAGCGGCCACAATGAGCAGTTCTTC.

The sample holds one count of this clone. V gene TRBV6-6 combines with J gene TRBJ2-7, with 10 positions matching TRBD2. The CDR3 is 14 residues long. The germline V gene encodes CDR1 MNHNY and CDR2 SVGAGI (reference sequence). V was pared by 5 bases and J by 3 bases, with 4 bases of the junction left unmatched. CDR3 coding DNA: TGTGCCAGCAGTAGGACTAGCGGACTCTACGAGCAGTACTTC. Protein: CASSRTSGLYEQYF.

This clone was observed a handful of times. This chain connects TRBV28 to TRBJ1-4; 11 positions match TRBD1. The CDR3 is 15 residues long. V lost 7 bases and J lost 4; bases outside the gene matches: 5. CDR1 is MDHEN and CDR2 is SYDVKM in the germline V gene. CDR3 sequence: CASTMGQGVNEKLFF. The CDR3 bases are TGTGCCAGCACCATGGGACAGGGGGTTAATGAAAAACTGTTTTTT.